These 23 T cell receptor beta chains originate from one sample sequenced in a study of read filtering for tumor transcriptome and immune sequencing. From roughly 0.4 ug of RNA, a library with molecular barcoded alpha/delta and beta/gamma adaptors was made. A single record per CDR3 protein comes from TCRdb applying MiXCR to the reads. Among about 130,000 distinct CDR3 sequences listed, approximately 12% were seen once. The source material was a population of CD138-negative cells sorted from bone marrow. The receptors originated from a donor aged 40 or older with multiple myeloma.

Ten or more counts support this clonotype. The gene calls are TRBV20-1 and TRBJ2-7, with D unclear. The ends were cut back, 7 bases at V and 2 bases at J, with 9 bases in the middle. This CDR3 has 11 residues. Germline CDR1 and CDR2: DFQATT and SNEGSKA (reference sequence). CDR3 amino acids: CSGHSTYEQYF. In DNA form, the CDR3 reads TGCAGTGGTCACAGCACCTACGAGCAGTACTTC.

This clonotype was counted at least ten times. The chain joins TRBV5-1 to TRBJ1-1, with 7 bases that match TRBD1. This CDR3 is 15 amino acids long. Germline values: CDR1 SGHRS, CDR2 YFSETQ. V shed 4 bases and J 4 bases; nucleotides not matched to a gene: 10. The CDR3 protein is CASSLRQGRVTEAFF. CDR3 bases: TGCGCCAGCAGCCTTCGACAGGGTAGGGTCACTGAAGCTTTCTTT. The full variable domain, with the rest looked up from reference TRBV5-1 and TRBJ1-1, is KAGVTQTPRYLIKTRGQQVTLSCSPISGHRSVSWYQQTPGQGLQFLFEYFSETQRNKGNFPGRFSGRQFSNSRSEMNVSTLELGDSALYLCASSLRQGRVTEAFFGQGTRLTVV.

This clonotype appeared many times. The chain has TRBV20-1 and TRBJ2-1; D gene uncertain. Trimming removed 2 bases at V and 7 bases at J, with 6 bases between. This CDR3 is 11 amino acids long. CDR1 and CDR2 from the germline V gene are DFQATT and SNEGSKA (reference sequence). CDR3: CSARWVNEQFF. DNA for the CDR3: TGCAGTGCTAGATGGGTAAATGAGCAGTTCTTC.

This clonotype was detected ten times or more. The rearrangement uses TRBV6-2 or TRBV6-3 and TRBJ1-5; 8 bases map to TRBD1. Trimming removed 8 bases from V and 6 bases from J; junction bases left unmatched: 9. The germline CDR1 and CDR2 sequences are MNHEY and SVGEGT. This CDR3 comprises 14 residues. The CDR3 DNA sequence: TGTGCCAGCCTGGACAGGGCAGGGACTCAGCCCCAGCATTTT. As protein: CASLDRAGTQPQHF.

The chain links TRBV2 to TRBJ1-5; D perhaps matches TRBD1 (6 bases). The V and J ends lost 7 bases and 7 bases respectively, with 17 bases between them. The CDR3 covers 14 residues. Germline V gives CDR1 SNHLY, CDR2 FYNNEI. The CDR3 DNA reads as TGTGCCAGCAAGGGGGGAGGGGTCCCGCAGCCCCAGCATTTT. Translated, it gives CASKGGGVPQPQHF. The complete variable domain, with remaining parts taken from reference TRBV2 and TRBJ1-5, reads EPEVTQTPSHQVTQMGQEVILRCVPISNHLYFYWYRQILGQKVEFLVSFYNNEISEKSEIFDDQFSVERPDGSNFTLKIRSTKLEDSAMYFCASKGGGVPQPQHFGDGTRLSIL.

This clonotype was recorded at least ten times. V gene TRBV7-8 combines with J gene TRBJ1-1, with D unclear. The CDR3 covers 17 residues. V was trimmed by 5 bases and J by 5 bases, leaving 24 bases between them. Germline assignment: CDR1 SGHVS and CDR2 FQNEAQ. CDR3 residues: CASSTYPRPTPRTEAFF. As DNA, the CDR3 is TGTGCCAGCAGCACCTACCCCCGACCTACCCCGAGGACTGAAGCTTTCTTT.

There are many counts of this clonotype. The DNA of the CDR3 is TGCGCCAGCAGCTTAGCAGGGGGTTCCATGAACACTGAAGCTTTCTTT. Residues: CASSLAGGSMNTEAFF. The chain recombines TRBV5-1 with TRBJ1-1, with 7 bases lining up with TRBD1. Germline CDR1 and CDR2: SGHRS and YFSETQ. This CDR3 has 16 amino acids. V trimming: 2 bases; J trimming: 0 bases; junction bases outside the gene matches: 7.

This clonotype turned up a few times. This chain links TRBV12-3 or TRBV12-4 with TRBJ1-1; D may be TRBD1 (5 bases). CDR3 size: 18 residues. The V end lost 5 bases, the J end lost 0 bases, and 22 bases lay between the germline ends. CDR3 loop: CASSTLRDGMTMNTEAFF. The DNA for the CDR3 is TGTGCCAGCAGTACTCTTCGGGACGGGATGACCATGAACACTGAAGCTTTCTTT.

This clonotype was seen only a few times. This chain uses TRBV7-9 with TRBJ1-5; TRBD1 is a possible D gene (5 bases). Per the germline V gene, CDR1 is SEHNR and CDR2 is FQNEAQ (reference sequence). The length of the CDR3 is 14 residues. Trimming left V 5 bases short and J 4 bases short, with 12 bases between. CDR3 in DNA: TGTGCCAGCAGCAAAGACCAGGGTAATCAGCCCCAGCATTTT. It specifies CASSKDQGNQPQHF.

About this clonotype itself: The junction shows a germline mismatch at one end, possibly a read error. This rearrangement joins TRBV28 to TRBJ2-1; 8 nucleotides agree with TRBD1. CDR3 size: 13 residues. In germline, CDR1 is MDHEN, CDR2 SYDVKM. CDR3 in amino acids: CASSGGQGREQSF. Here the CDR3 DNA reads TGTGCCAGCAGTGGTGGACAGGGTAGAGAGCAGTCCTTC.

The sample holds many counts of this clonotype. The V gene is TRBV18, the J gene TRBJ2-1; D is uncertain. The V end was cut by 6 bases, the J end by 1 base, with 13 bases between. This CDR3 spans 15 amino acids. From germline, CDR1 is KGHSH and CDR2 LQKENI. The CDR3 DNA reads TGTGCCAGCTCGTCTCTGTCGGGTTCCTACAATGAGCAGTTCTTC. It translates to CASSSLSGSYNEQFF.

Many counts were recorded for this clonotype. V gene TRBV5-5 combines with J gene TRBJ2-2; possibly TRBD1 for D (6 bases). Germline CDR1 SGHKS, CDR2 YYEKEE (reference sequence). V lost 3 bases to trimming and J lost 3 bases, with 9 bases between them. The CDR3 totals 14 residues. The CDR3 sequence: CASSSRGDTGELFF. DNA of the CDR3: TGTGCCAGCAGCTCCAGGGGCGACACCGGGGAGCTGTTTTTT.

For this clonotype: A much larger clone lies a single base off, so this may be a read error. This chain uses TRBV7-3 with TRBJ2-1, with 9 positions matching TRBD2. Germline CDR1 reads SGHTA; CDR2 reads FQGTGA. The CDR3 consists of 13 residues. V lost 5 bases to trimming and J lost 12 bases; unmatched junction nucleotides: 8. This CDR3 reads CASSPSGTLGQFF. CDR3 DNA sequence: TGTGCCAGCAGCCCTAGCGGGACCCTCGGGCAGTTCTTC.

This clonotype was detected many times. The chain is built from TRBV28 and TRBJ2-2; D uncertain. CDR1 MDHEN and CDR2 SYDVKM come from the germline V gene. The V gene lost 7 bases and the J gene lost 3 bases, with 6 bases spanning the gap. The length of the CDR3 is 12 residues. The CDR3 loop reads CASKRYTGELFF. CDR3 DNA: TGTGCCAGCAAACGATACACCGGGGAGCTGTTTTTT.

This clonotype was observed many times. This chain uses TRBV12-3 or TRBV12-4 with TRBJ2-2; 7 positions match TRBD2. There are 15 residues in the CDR3. Losses at the gene ends were 4 bases for V and 7 bases for J; bases not matched to a gene: 9. CDR3 sequence reads: CASSSGIRGDGELFF. The CDR3 bases are TGTGCCAGCAGTTCCGGGATCCGGGGGGACGGGGAGCTGTTTTTT.

This clonotype was recorded many times. The chain uses TRBV4-2 and TRBJ2-1; TRBD2 matches at 10 bases. V was clipped by 1 base and J by 6 bases; unmatched bases: 9. The CDR3 length is 17 residues. Germline CDR1 reads LGHNA; CDR2 reads YNFKEQ. CDR3: CASSQVQGLAGVNEQFF. CDR3 in DNA: TGTGCCAGCAGCCAAGTGCAAGGTCTAGCGGGAGTCAATGAGCAGTTCTTC.

This clonotype has ten or more counts. The chain is built from TRBV6-1 and TRBJ1-5, with TRBD1 as a possible D gene (5 bases). The germline V gene encodes CDR1 MNHNS and CDR2 SASEGT. The CDR3 extends over 15 amino acids. The V end lost 4 bases, the J end lost 0 bases, and 10 bases lay between the germline ends. Here the CDR3 DNA reads TGTGCCAGCAGTGTGTACAGGAATAGCAATCAGCCCCAGCATTTT. Translation: CASSVYRNSNQPQHF.

This clonotype showed up many times. This chain links TRBV5-1 with TRBJ2-1, with D perhaps being TRBD1 or TRBD2 (6 bases each). The V gene's germline CDR1 is SGHRS and CDR2 YFSETQ. The ends were cut back, 6 bases at V and 8 bases at J, with 24 bases in the middle. The CDR3 loop spans 16 amino acids. This CDR3 is CASTPAGQLERDEQFF. In nucleotides, the CDR3 is TGCGCCAGCACCCCTGCGGGACAACTAGAGAGGGATGAGCAGTTCTTC. Combining the CDR3 with reference TRBV5-1 and TRBJ2-1 gives the whole variable domain KAGVTQTPRYLIKTRGQQVTLSCSPISGHRSVSWYQQTPGQGLQFLFEYFSETQRNKGNFPGRFSGRQFSNSRSEMNVSTLELGDSALYLCASTPAGQLERDEQFFGPGTRLTVL.

Remarks on this clonotype: This may arise from a read error, as a much more abundant clone is one base away. The chain is built from TRBV20-1 and TRBJ1-5; D perhaps matches TRBD1 (6 bases). This CDR3 spans 12 amino acids. Germline V gene lookup returns CDR1 DFQATT and CDR2 SNEGSKA (reference sequence). The CDR3 DNA reads TGCAGTGCTAAAACAGGGAATCAGCCCCAGCGTTTT. This codes for CSAKTGNQPQRF.

This clonotype has at least ten counts. The rearrangement uses TRBV7-8 and TRBJ2-5; TRBD1 aligns across 7 bases. The CDR3 extends over 15 amino acids. V lost 0 bases to trimming and J lost 5 bases; unmatched junction nucleotides: 6. Germline CDR1 reads SGHVS; CDR2 reads FQNEAQ. CDR3 in DNA: TGTGCCAGCAGCTTAGCGAGACAGGGAGTCGAGACCCAGTACTTC. Residues: CASSLARQGVETQYF.

This clonotype was counted ten times or more. V is TRBV5-1 and J is TRBJ1-1; D perhaps matches TRBD1 (5 bases). Looked up from germline, CDR1 is SGHRS and CDR2 is YFSETQ. V dropped 3 bases and J dropped 1 base, with 7 bases sitting between them. The CDR3 totals 13 residues. The CDR3 coding sequence is TGCGCCAGCAGCTCCGGGACGAACACTGAAGCTTTCTTT. This sequence encodes CASSSGTNTEAFF. The full variable domain, rest sourced from reference TRBV5-1 and TRBJ1-1, is KAGVTQTPRYLIKTRGQQVTLSCSPISGHRSVSWYQQTPGQGLQFLFEYFSETQRNKGNFPGRFSGRQFSNSRSEMNVSTLELGDSALYLCASSSGTNTEAFFGQGTRLTVV.

This clonotype has at least ten counts. V is TRBV2 and J is TRBJ1-1; no clear D. The CDR3 spans 12 residues. V shed 2 bases and J shed 6 bases, with 7 bases lying between them. CDR1 SNHLY and CDR2 FYNNEI come from the germline V gene. The CDR3 nucleotides read TGTGCCAGCAGTGAATGGGTGGCTGAAGCTTTCTTT. Protein sequence: CASSEWVAEAFF.

This clonotype was detected ten times or more. The V gene is TRBV11-2, the J gene TRBJ1-4; D may be TRBD1 (5 bases). This CDR3 has 17 amino acids. The ends were cut back, 5 bases at V and 8 bases at J, with 24 bases in the middle. CDR1 and CDR2 from the germline V gene are SGHAT and FQNNGV. The CDR3 sequence: CASSRLRTRSSGEKLFF. CDR3 DNA: TGTGCCAGCAGCCGCCTCCGGACACGGAGCTCCGGGGAAAAACTGTTTTTT.